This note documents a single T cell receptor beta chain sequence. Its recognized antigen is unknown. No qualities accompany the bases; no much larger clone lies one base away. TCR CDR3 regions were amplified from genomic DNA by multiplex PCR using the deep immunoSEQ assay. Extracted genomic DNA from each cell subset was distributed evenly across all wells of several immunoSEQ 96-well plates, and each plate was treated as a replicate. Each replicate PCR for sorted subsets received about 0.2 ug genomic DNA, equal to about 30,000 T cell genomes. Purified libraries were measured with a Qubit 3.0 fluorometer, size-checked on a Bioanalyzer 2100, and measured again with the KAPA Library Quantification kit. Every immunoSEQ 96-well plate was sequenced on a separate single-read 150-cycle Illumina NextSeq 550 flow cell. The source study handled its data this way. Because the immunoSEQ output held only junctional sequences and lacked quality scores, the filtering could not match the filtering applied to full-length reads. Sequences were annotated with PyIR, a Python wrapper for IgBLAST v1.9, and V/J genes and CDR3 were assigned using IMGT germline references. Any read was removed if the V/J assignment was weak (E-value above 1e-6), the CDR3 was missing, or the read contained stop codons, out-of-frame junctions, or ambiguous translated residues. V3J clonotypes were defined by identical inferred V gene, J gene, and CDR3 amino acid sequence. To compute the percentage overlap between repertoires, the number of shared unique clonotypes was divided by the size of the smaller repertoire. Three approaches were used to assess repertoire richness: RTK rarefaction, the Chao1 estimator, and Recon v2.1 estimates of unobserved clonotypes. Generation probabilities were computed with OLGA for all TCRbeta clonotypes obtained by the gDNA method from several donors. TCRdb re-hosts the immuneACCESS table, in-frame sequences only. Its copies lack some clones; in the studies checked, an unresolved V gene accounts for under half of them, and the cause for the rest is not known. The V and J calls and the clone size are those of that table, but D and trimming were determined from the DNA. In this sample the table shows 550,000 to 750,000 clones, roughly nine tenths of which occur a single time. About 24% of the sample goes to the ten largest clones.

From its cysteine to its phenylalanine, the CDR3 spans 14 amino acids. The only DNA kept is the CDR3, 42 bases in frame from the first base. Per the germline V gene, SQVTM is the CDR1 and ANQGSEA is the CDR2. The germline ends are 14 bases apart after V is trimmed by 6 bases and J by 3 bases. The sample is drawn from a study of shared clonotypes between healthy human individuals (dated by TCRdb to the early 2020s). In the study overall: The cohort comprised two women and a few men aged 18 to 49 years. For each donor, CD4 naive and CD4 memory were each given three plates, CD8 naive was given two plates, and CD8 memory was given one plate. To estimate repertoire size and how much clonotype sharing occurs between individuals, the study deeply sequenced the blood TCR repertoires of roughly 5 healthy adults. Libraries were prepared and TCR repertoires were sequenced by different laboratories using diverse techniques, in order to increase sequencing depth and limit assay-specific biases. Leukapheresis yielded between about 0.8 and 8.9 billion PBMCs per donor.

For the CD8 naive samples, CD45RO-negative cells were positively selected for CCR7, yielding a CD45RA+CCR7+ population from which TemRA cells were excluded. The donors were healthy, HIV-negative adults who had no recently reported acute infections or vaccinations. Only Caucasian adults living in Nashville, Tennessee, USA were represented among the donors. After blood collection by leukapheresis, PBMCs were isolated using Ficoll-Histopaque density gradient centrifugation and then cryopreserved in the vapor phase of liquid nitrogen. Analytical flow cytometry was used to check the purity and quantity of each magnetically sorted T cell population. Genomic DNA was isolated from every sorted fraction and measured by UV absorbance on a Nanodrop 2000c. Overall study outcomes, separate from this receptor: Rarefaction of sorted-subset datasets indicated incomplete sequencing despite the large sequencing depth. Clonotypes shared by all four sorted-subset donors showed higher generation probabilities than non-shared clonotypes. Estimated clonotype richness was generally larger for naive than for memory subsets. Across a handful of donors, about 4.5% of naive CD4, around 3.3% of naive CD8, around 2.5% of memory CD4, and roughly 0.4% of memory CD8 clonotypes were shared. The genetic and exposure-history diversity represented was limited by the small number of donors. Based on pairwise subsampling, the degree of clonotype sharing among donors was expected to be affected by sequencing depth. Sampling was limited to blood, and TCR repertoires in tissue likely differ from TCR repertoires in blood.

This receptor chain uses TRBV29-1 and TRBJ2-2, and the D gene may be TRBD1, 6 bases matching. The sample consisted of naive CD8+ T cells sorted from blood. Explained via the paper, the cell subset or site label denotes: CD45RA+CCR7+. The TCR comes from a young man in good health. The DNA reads TGCAGCGTGCGGACAGTCTCTCACACCGGGGAGCTGTTTTTT. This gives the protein CSVRTVSHTGELFF.